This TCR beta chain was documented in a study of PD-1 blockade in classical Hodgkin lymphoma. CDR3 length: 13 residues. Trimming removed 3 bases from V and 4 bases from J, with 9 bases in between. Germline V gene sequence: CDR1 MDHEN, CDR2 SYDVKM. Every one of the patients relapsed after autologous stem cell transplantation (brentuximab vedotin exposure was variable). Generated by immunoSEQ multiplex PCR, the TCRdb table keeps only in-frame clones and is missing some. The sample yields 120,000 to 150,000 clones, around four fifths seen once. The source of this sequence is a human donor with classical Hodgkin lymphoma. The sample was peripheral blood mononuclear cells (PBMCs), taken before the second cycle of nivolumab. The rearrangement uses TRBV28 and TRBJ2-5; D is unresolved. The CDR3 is CASSLVFSETQYF. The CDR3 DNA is TGTGCCAGCAGTTTGGTGTTTTCAGAGACCCAGTACTTC.